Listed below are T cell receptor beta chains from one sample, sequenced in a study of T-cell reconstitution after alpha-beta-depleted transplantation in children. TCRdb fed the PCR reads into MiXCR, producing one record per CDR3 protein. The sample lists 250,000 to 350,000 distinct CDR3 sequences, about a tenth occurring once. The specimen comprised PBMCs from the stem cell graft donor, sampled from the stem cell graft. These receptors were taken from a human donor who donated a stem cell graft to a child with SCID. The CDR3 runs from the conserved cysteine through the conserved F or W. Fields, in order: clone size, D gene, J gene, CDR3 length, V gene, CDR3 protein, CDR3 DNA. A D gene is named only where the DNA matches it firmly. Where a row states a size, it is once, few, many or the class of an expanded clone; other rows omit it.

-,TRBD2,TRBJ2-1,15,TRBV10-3,CAISEGLAGGNEQFF,TGTGCCATCAGTGAGGGGCTAGCGGGGGGCAATGAGCAGTTCTTC
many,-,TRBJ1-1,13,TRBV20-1,CSARWSANTEAFF,TGCAGTGCTAGGTGGTCAGCAAACACTGAAGCTTTCTTT
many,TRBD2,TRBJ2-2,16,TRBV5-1,CASSLSLAGNTGELFF,TGCGCCAGCAGCTTATCTCTAGCGGGTAACACCGGGGAGCTGTTTTTT
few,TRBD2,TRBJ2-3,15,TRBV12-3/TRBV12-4,CASTKSGGASDTQYF,TGTGCCAGCACCAAAAGCGGGGGGGCATCAGATACGCAGTATTTT
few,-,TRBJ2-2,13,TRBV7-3,CASSLDETGELFF,TGTGCCAGCAGCCTTGACGAGACCGGGGAGCTGTTTTTT
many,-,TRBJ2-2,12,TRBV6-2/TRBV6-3,CASRKATGELFF,TGTGCCAGCAGAAAGGCAACCGGGGAGCTGTTTTTT
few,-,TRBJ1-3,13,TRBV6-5,CASSGAGGNTIYF,TGTGCCAGCAGCGGGGCAGGCGGAAACACCATATATTTT
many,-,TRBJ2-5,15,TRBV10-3,CAISESRDLGETQYF,TGTGCCATCAGTGAGTCAAGGGACTTAGGGGAGACCCAGTACTTC
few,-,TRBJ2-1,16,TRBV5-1,CASSLAGTSWDNEQFF,TGCGCCAGCAGCTTGGCTGGGACATCCTGGGATAATGAGCAGTTCTTC
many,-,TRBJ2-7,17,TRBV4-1,CASSQVGRQTHVDEQYF,TGCGCCAGCAGCCAAGTCGGGAGACAGACCCACGTAGACGAGCAGTACTTC
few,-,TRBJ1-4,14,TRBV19,CASSMGLSREKLFF,TGTGCCAGTAGTATGGGACTTTCTAGGGAAAAACTGTTTTTT
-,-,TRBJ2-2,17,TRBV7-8,CASTRGEGGRNTGELFF,TGTGCCAGCACCCGAGGGGAGGGGGGGCGGAACACCGGGGAGCTGTTTTTT
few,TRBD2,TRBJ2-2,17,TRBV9,CASSVASGGAYTGELFF,TGTGCCAGCAGCGTAGCCAGCGGGGGGGCCTACACCGGGGAGCTGTTTTTT
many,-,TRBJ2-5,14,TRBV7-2,CASSLVTVGETQYF,TGTGCCAGCAGCTTAGTTACAGTCGGCGAGACCCAGTACTTC
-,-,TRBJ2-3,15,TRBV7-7,CASGLLGVGTDTQYF,TGTGCTAGCGGACTCCTCGGAGTAGGCACAGATACGCAGTATTTT
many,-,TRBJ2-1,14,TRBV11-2,CASSLEGTNNEQFF,TGTGCCAGCAGCTTAGAGGGGACGAACAATGAGCAGTTCTTC
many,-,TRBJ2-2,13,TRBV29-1,CSVWTGNTGELFF,TGCAGCGTTTGGACTGGGAACACCGGGGAGCTGTTTTTT
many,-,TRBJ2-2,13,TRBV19,CASSIGSGGELFF,TGTGCCAGTAGTATAGGCAGTGGCGGGGAGCTGTTTTTT
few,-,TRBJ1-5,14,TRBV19,CASRGQVLNQPQHF,TGTGCCAGTAGGGGGCAGGTCCTCAATCAGCCCCAGCATTTT
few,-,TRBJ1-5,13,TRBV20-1,CSARVGVGQPQHF,TGCAGTGCTAGAGTAGGGGTTGGTCAGCCCCAGCATTTT
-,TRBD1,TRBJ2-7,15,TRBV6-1,CASSADRGDTYEQYF,TGTGCCAGCAGTGCGGACAGGGGGGACACCTACGAGCAGTACTTC
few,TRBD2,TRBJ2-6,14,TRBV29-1,CSVGAGVGANVLTF,TGCAGCGTGGGAGCGGGGGTTGGGGCCAACGTCCTGACTTTC